The 8 T cell receptor beta chains presented below share a single source sample, sequenced in a study of blood T cell repertoires in COVID-19. Assay: immunoSEQ multiplex PCR; the TCRdb copy retains only in-frame clones and omits some. The data show around 140,000 clones, about nine tenths seen once. Source material: peripheral blood. The origin of the receptors is a human donor in a cohort sampled during active COVID-19.

The chain carries TRBV12-2 and TRBJ1-2. TRBV12-2 is an annotated pseudogene. The CDR3 has 15 residues. The CDR3 region has the DNA TGTGCAAGTCGCTTAGTCCCCGGTTATAACTATGGCTACACCTTC. Encoded protein: CASRLVPGYNYGYTF.

The gene calls are TRBV5-8 and TRBJ2-5, with a weak D call TRBD2 (5 bases). V was shortened by 3 bases and J by 2 bases, with 14 bases between the two germline ends. Looked up from germline, CDR1 is SGHTS and CDR2 is YDEGEE. The CDR3 sequence is 15 residues long. Written as DNA, the CDR3 is TGTGCCAGCAGCTCGGGAAGAGCGGAACAAGAGACCCAGTACTTC. This encodes CASSSGRAEQETQYF.

The rearrangement uses TRBV19 and TRBJ1-5; D not resolved. Trimming removed 3 bases from V and 0 bases from J, with 21 bases in between. The CDR3 length is 19 residues. Germline CDR1 and CDR2: LNHDA and SQIVND (reference sequence). The CDR3 spells CASSISRGPGKGSNQPQHF. The CDR3 nucleotides are TGTGCCAGTAGTATCTCCCGAGGGCCGGGGAAGGGTAGCAATCAGCCCCAGCATTTT.

The chain joins TRBV9 to TRBJ2-5, with D possibly TRBD2 on 6 matching bases. V was trimmed by 4 bases and J by 5 bases, leaving 12 bases between them. The CDR3 has 13 residues. Germline-derived CDR1 and CDR2 are SGDLS and YYNGEE. In DNA form, the CDR3 reads TGTGCCAGCAGCTCACTAGCCCGCGAGACCCAGTACTTC. It encodes CASSSLARETQYF.

This sequence joins TRBV10-1 and TRBJ2-5, with 10 bases that match TRBD1. The V segment lost 0 bases and the J segment 5 bases; nucleotides outside the gene matches: 6. CDR1 and CDR2 from the germline V gene are WNHNN and SYGVQD (reference sequence). The CDR3 consists of 16 residues. CDR3 sequence (DNA): TGCGCCAGCAGTGAGTCGACAGGGGGCGTAGGGGAGACCCAGTACTTC. As protein: CASSESTGGVGETQYF.

This chain uses TRBV2 with TRBJ1-1; no definite D call. The CDR3 is made up of 13 amino acids. Per the germline V gene, CDR1 is SNHLY and CDR2 is FYNNEI. Trimming removed 8 bases at V and 4 bases at J, with 14 bases between. The CDR3 here is CASRETGFTEAFF. The CDR3 DNA is TGTGCCAGCCGGGAAACGGGTTTCACTGAAGCTTTCTTT.

This chain links TRBV14 with TRBJ1-5; a possible D gene is TRBD1 (6 bases). This CDR3 contains 12 residues. The V and J ends lost 4 bases and 10 bases respectively, with 11 bases between them. From germline, CDR1 is SGHDN and CDR2 FVKESK. The CDR3 loop reads CASSLQGSPQHF. In DNA form, the CDR3 reads TGTGCCAGCAGCCTACAGGGATCCCCCCAGCATTTT.

The V and J genes are TRBV7-3 and TRBJ2-3, with TRBD2 matching over 11 bases. Germline V lookup: CDR1 SGHTA, CDR2 FQGTGA. V lost 1 base to trimming and J lost 4 bases; unmatched junction nucleotides: 4. The CDR3 contains 16 residues. The CDR3 reads CASSLIASGGSDTQYF. The CDR3, as DNA: TGTGCCAGCAGCTTAATTGCTAGCGGGGGGTCAGATACGCAGTATTTT.